This entry lists 21 T cell receptor beta chains sequenced from one sample in a study of cytomegalovirus exposure and HLA in healthy donors. Here immunoSEQ multiplex PCR was the method, and the copy in TCRdb shows in-frame clones only, minus some. This table holds 70,000 or so clones, approximately 93% found once. Sequencing was performed on PBMCs. The receptors shown here come from a man between 18 and 35 years old in good health and CMV-seropositive.

The V and J genes are TRBV10-3 and TRBJ1-5; TRBD1 matches at 7 bases. The CDR3 consists of 16 residues. In germline, CDR1 is ENHRY, CDR2 SYGVKD. V gave up 6 bases and J gave up 0 bases; unmatched junction bases: 8. The CDR3 loop is CAISADRANSNQPQHF. CDR3 sequence (DNA): TGTGCCATCAGCGCAGACAGGGCTAATAGCAATCAGCCCCAGCATTTT.

This clone was detected only a few times. J is TRBJ2-1 and V is TRBV28; D is unclear. The CDR3 covers 11 residues. The V gene's germline CDR1 is MDHEN and CDR2 SYDVKM. Trimming shortened V by 4 bases and J by 10 bases, and 8 bases separated the two germline ends. CDR3 residues: CASSSNGEQFF. CDR3 nucleotide sequence: TGTGCCAGCAGTTCCAACGGGGAGCAGTTCTTC.

The chain carries TRBV28 and TRBJ2-7, with D possibly matching TRBD1 (6 bases). Germline CDR1 and CDR2: MDHEN and SYDVKM. This CDR3 spans 14 amino acids. Trimming took 4 bases from V and 3 from J, leaving 13 bases between them. The CDR3 sequence: CASSSDSLYYEQYF. The CDR3 nucleotides are TGTGCCAGCAGTTCGGACAGCTTATACTACGAGCAGTACTTC.

This sequence joins TRBV11-2 and TRBJ1-5; D remains unclear. The CDR3 runs 13 residues. V shed 5 bases and J shed 11 bases, with 16 bases lying between them. Germline CDR1 SGHAT, CDR2 FQNNGV. The DNA for the CDR3 is TGTGCCAGCAGCCGCATTTCCGGAGAGGCCCAGCATTTT. Translated: CASSRISGEAQHF. Full variable domain (outside the CDR3, taken from reference TRBV11-2 and TRBJ1-5): EAGVAQSPRYKIIEKRQSVAFWCNPISGHATLYWYQQILGQGPKLLIQFQNNGVVDDSQLPKDRFSAERLKGVDSTLKIQPAKLEDSAVYLCASSRISGEAQHFGDGTRLSIL.

This clone was seen only once. This chain uses TRBV9 with TRBJ2-3; 10 nucleotides align to TRBD2. Trimming removed 3 bases from V and 6 bases from J; junction bases left unmatched: 4. The CDR3 has 14 residues. Germline V gene data show CDR1 as SGDLS and CDR2 as YYNGEE. The CDR3, as DNA: TGTGCCAGCAGCGCTAGCGGGAGAGGTGATACGCAGTATTTT. Amino acids: CASSASGRGDTQYF.

CDR3 DNA sequence: TGTGCCAGCAGCTTAGGGACAGGGGTTTTCAATGAGCAGTTCTTC. It is translated as CASSLGTGVFNEQFF. V gene TRBV7-9 combines with J gene TRBJ2-1, with TRBD1 identical over 9 bases. Germline lookup yields CDR1 SEHNR and CDR2 FQNEAQ (reference sequence). There are 15 residues in the CDR3. Trimming cost V 1 base and J 6 bases; bases outside gene matches: 4.

The V gene is TRBV28, the J gene TRBJ2-5, with D maybe TRBD1 (6 bases). Germline V gene lookup returns CDR1 MDHEN and CDR2 SYDVKM. This CDR3 is 14 amino acids long. Trimming pared 6 bases from V and 0 bases from J, leaving 11 bases between. Written as DNA, the CDR3 is TGTGCCAGCAGCGGACAGCCTTACCAAGAGACCCAGTACTTC. This encodes CASSGQPYQETQYF. Together with reference TRBV28 and TRBJ2-5, the CDR3 gives the full variable domain: DVKVTQSSRYLVKRTGEKVFLECVQDMDHENMFWYRQDPGLGLRLIYFSYDVKMKEKGDIPEGYSVSREKKERFSLILESASTNQTSMYLCASSGQPYQETQYFGPGTRLLVL.

The rearrangement links TRBV18 to TRBJ2-1; 7 bases agree with TRBD2. The CDR3 extends over 15 amino acids. Germline V gene lookup returns CDR1 KGHSH and CDR2 LQKENI. The ends lost 0 bases at V and 2 bases at J; junction bases unmatched: 1. CDR3 bases: TGTGCCAGCTCACCACCGGGGAGGGCCTACAATGAGCAGTTCTTC. Translated: CASSPPGRAYNEQFF.

V gene TRBV30 combines with J gene TRBJ1-2; possible D gene TRBD1, 6 bases. CDR3 length: 14 residues. The V gene's germline CDR1 is GTSNPN and CDR2 SVGIG (reference sequence). Trimming shortened V by 0 bases and J by 2 bases, and 10 bases separated the two germline ends. This CDR3 reads CAWSVQGINYGYTF. CDR3 bases: TGTGCCTGGAGTGTACAGGGAATCAACTATGGCTACACCTTC.

The V and J genes are TRBV5-1 and TRBJ1-2, with 7 bases fitting TRBD1. J was trimmed by 0 bases and V by 1 base; bases with no gene match: 3. CDR3 length: 15 residues. Germline CDR1 and CDR2: SGHRS and YFSETQ. The CDR3 DNA reads TGCGCCAGCAGCTTGAAGGGACAGTCTAACTATGGCTACACCTTC. Translating gives CASSLKGQSNYGYTF.

The genes are TRBV7-2 and TRBJ1-1; D possibly corresponds to TRBD1 (6 bases). Per the germline V gene, CDR1 is SGHTA and CDR2 is FQGNSA. CDR3 size: 15 residues. V gave up 5 bases and J gave up 5 bases, with 18 bases separating them. CDR3 bases: TGTGCCAGCAGCCAGTGGTCAGGGGTTGAGACTGAAGCTTTCTTT. It is translated as CASSQWSGVETEAFF.

On this clone itself: Other DNA sequences in this specimen translate into the identical CDR3. The CDR3 sequence: CASSQGQGRSYEQYF. For the CDR3, the DNA is TGTGCCAGCAGCCAAGGACAGGGGAGATCCTACGAGCAGTACTTC. The V call is TRBV6-5, the J call TRBJ2-7; 9 bases align to TRBD1. Per germline, CDR1 MNHEY and CDR2 SVGAGI. This CDR3 contains 15 residues. V dropped 6 bases and J dropped 1; count of bases not matched to a gene: 7.

The rearrangement links TRBV28 to TRBJ2-7; no reliable D call. Germline V gene data show CDR1 as MDHEN and CDR2 as SYDVKM. V was pared by 6 bases and J by 3 bases, with 12 bases between. The CDR3 covers 13 residues. CDR3 sequence: CASSPGLYYEQYF. The CDR3 DNA is TGTGCCAGCAGCCCCGGGTTATACTACGAGCAGTACTTC.

The rearrangement links TRBV2 to TRBJ1-2; D is unclear. Trimming left V 6 bases short and J 8 bases short, with 22 bases between. The CDR3 loop spans 15 amino acids. Germline CDR1 SNHLY, CDR2 FYNNEI. The CDR3 nucleotides read TGTGCCAGCAGGGACCGGGCGGCAAGGACGGGGGGCTACACCTTC. This translates into CASRDRAARTGGYTF.

J is TRBJ2-5 and V is TRBV5-4; 7 nucleotides match TRBD2. The CDR3 contains 14 residues. After removal of 4 bases from V and 10 bases from J, the junction contained 13 bases not matched to a gene. In germline, CDR1 is SGHNT, CDR2 YYREEE (reference sequence). The CDR3 bases are TGTGCCAGCAGCGCCAGCGGGGTCCGGGTGGGCCAGTACTTC. Translation: CASSASGVRVGQYF.

The chain employs TRBV15 and TRBJ2-7, with a possible D match to TRBD2 (5 bases). Trimming pared 0 bases from V and 4 bases from J, leaving 7 bases between. The length of the CDR3 is 13 residues. The germline V gene encodes CDR1 LNHNV and CDR2 YYDKDF (reference sequence). CDR3: CATSRDWTYEQYF. DNA for the CDR3: TGTGCCACCAGCAGAGATTGGACTTACGAGCAGTACTTC.

The genes are TRBV2 and TRBJ2-7; possible D gene TRBD1, 6 bases. The V gene lost 4 bases and the J gene lost 6 bases, with 7 bases spanning the gap. Per germline, CDR1 SNHLY and CDR2 FYNNEI. This CDR3 contains 11 residues. CDR3 coding DNA: TGTGCCAGCAGTGCAGGGGTCGAGCAGTACTTC. Protein sequence: CASSAGVEQYF. The entire variable domain, with the rest obtained from reference TRBV2 and TRBJ2-7, is as follows: EPEVTQTPSHQVTQMGQEVILRCVPISNHLYFYWYRQILGQKVEFLVSFYNNEISEKSEIFDDQFSVERPDGSNFTLKIRSTKLEDSAMYFCASSAGVEQYFGPGTRLTVT.

This clone showed up just once. The gene calls are TRBV30 and TRBJ2-1, with 9 nucleotides matching TRBD2. Germline CDR1 is GTSNPN and CDR2 is SVGIG (reference sequence). The CDR3 is 16 amino acids. J was trimmed by 9 bases and V by 5 bases; bases with no gene match: 17. The CDR3 nucleotides are TGTGCCTGGGGGGGTAGTGATAGCGGGAGACTCGGTGAGCAGTTCTTC. It encodes CAWGGSDSGRLGEQFF.

The chain joins TRBV18 to TRBJ2-5, with TRBD2 matching over 16 bases. V shed 2 bases and J 4 bases; nucleotides not matched to a gene: 7. CDR1 KGHSH and CDR2 LQKENI come from the germline V gene. There are 18 residues in the CDR3. In DNA form, the CDR3 reads TGTGCCAGCTCACCAACCTCGGGACTAGCGGGAGGGCGAGAGACCCAGTACTTC. It encodes CASSPTSGLAGGRETQYF.

The J gene is TRBJ2-2, the V gene TRBV28; a weak D match, TRBD2 (5 bases). CDR1 and CDR2 from the germline V gene are MDHEN and SYDVKM. Trimming took off 2 bases at V and 5 bases at J, with 12 bases between the two ends. This CDR3 comprises 15 residues. In nucleotides, the CDR3 is TGTGCCAGCAGTTTAGGTGGGAGTTGGACCGGGGAGCTGTTTTTT. It is translated as CASSLGGSWTGELFF.

This clone showed up just a few times. The chain employs TRBV6-4 and TRBJ2-1; 7 bases map to TRBD2. After removal of 3 bases from V and 4 bases from J, the junction contained 6 bases not matched to a gene. This CDR3 spans 15 amino acids. Per germline, CDR1 MRHNA and CDR2 SNTAGT. The CDR3 sequence is CASSEGSGAYNEQFF. The CDR3 DNA sequence: TGTGCCAGCAGTGAAGGCAGCGGGGCTTACAATGAGCAGTTCTTC.